This T cell receptor beta chain appears in the sequencing data of a study of T cells after somatic rescue of genetic block. This clone was observed a single time. TCRdb's table, derived via immunoSEQ multiplex PCR, lists solely in-frame clones and lacks some. The sample shows 65,000 to 70,000 clones, roughly 90% of them seen only once. The germline V gene encodes CDR1 LNHDA and CDR2 SQIVND (reference sequence). The CDR3 loop spans 13 amino acids. V was trimmed by 10 bases and J by 3 bases, leaving 15 bases between them. This TCR derives from a middle-aged man. Sequenced: peripheral blood mononuclear cells (PBMCs). The chain recombines TRBV19 with TRBJ1-1, with TRBD1 as a possible D gene (6 bases). For the CDR3, the DNA is TGTGCCACATACAGGGTAGGGTACACTGAAGCTTTCTTT. Amino acid sequence: CATYRVGYTEAFF.